The 30 T cell receptor beta chains below come from one sample, sequenced in a study of blood T cell repertoires in COVID-19. The assay was immunoSEQ multiplex PCR, and TCRdb's table has in-frame clones only and misses some. This sample has around 300,000 clones, with around 90% found just once. Sample: PBMCs or T cells enriched from blood (not recorded which). The receptors here all came from a woman between 40 and 55 years old who had recovered from COVID-19.

This chain links TRBV2 with TRBJ1-4; TRBD1 matches 10 bases. The CDR3 is made up of 12 amino acids. Germline CDR1 and CDR2: SNHLY and FYNNEI. After removal of 6 bases from V and 10 bases from J, the junction contained 2 bases not matched to a gene. CDR3: CASRRTGGKLFF. DNA for the CDR3: TGTGCCAGCAGGAGGACAGGGGGAAAACTGTTTTTT.

The chain couples TRBV15 to TRBJ1-1, with 9 positions matching TRBD1. Germline lookup yields CDR1 LNHNV and CDR2 YYDKDF (reference sequence). V gave up 4 bases and J gave up 9 bases; unmatched junction bases: 9. This CDR3 contains 14 residues. This CDR3 reads CATSKVEDRGKAFF. CDR3 DNA sequence: TGTGCCACCAGCAAGGTCGAGGACAGGGGAAAAGCTTTCTTT. Drawing the rest from reference TRBV15 and TRBJ1-1, the complete variable domain is DAMVIQNPRYQVTQFGKPVTLSCSQTLNHNVMYWYQQKSSQAPKLLFHYYDKDFNNEADTPDNFQSRRPNTSFCFLDIRSPGLGDTAMYLCATSKVEDRGKAFFGQGTRLTVV.

The chain couples TRBV5-1 to TRBJ2-1, with 13 bases that match TRBD2. The ends lost 7 bases at V and 7 bases at J; junction bases unmatched: 5. Germline values: CDR1 SGHRS, CDR2 YFSETQ. The CDR3 has 14 residues. CDR3 sequence (DNA): TGCGCCAGCTCCGGGACTAGCGGGGTAAATGAGCAGTTCTTC. Protein: CASSGTSGVNEQFF.

The DNA of the CDR3 is TGTGCCAGCAGTAGAGGGAGTCGGGACACTGAAGCTTTCTTT. Translated, it gives CASSRGSRDTEAFF. The gene calls are TRBV2 and TRBJ1-1, with unresolved D. Germline assignment: CDR1 SNHLY and CDR2 FYNNEI. V lost 5 bases and J 3 bases, leaving 13 bases between the germline ends. The CDR3 totals 14 residues.

The genes are TRBV6-5 and TRBJ1-3; 7 bases align to TRBD1. The J segment lost 4 bases and the V segment lost 5 bases, leaving 5 bases of the junction unmatched. The CDR3 is 14 amino acids. Germline CDR1 and CDR2: MNHEY and SVGAGI. The CDR3 nucleotides are TGTGCCAGCAGTCCACAGGGGCCCGGAAACACCATATATTTT. Its translation: CASSPQGPGNTIYF.

The genes are TRBV6-5 and TRBJ1-3; D not certain. Trimming took off 5 bases at V and 0 bases at J, with 8 bases between the two ends. This CDR3 has 14 residues. Germline lookup yields CDR1 MNHEY and CDR2 SVGAGI. In DNA, the CDR3 is TGTGCCAGCAGTCGGTTCGACTCTGGAAACACCATATATTTT. Residues: CASSRFDSGNTIYF.

This chain joins TRBV7-2 and TRBJ2-2; D is undetermined. The ends were cut back, 3 bases at V and 6 bases at J, with 5 bases in the middle. The CDR3 length is 12 residues. Germline CDR1 is SGHTA and CDR2 is FQGNSA. CDR3 sequence (DNA): TGTGCCAGCAGCTTCCCTCCCGGGGAGCTGTTTTTT. Its protein is CASSFPPGELFF.

The chain recombines TRBV11-2 with TRBJ2-5; TRBD1 agrees at 9 bases. J was trimmed by 1 base and V by 5 bases; bases with no gene match: 5. The CDR3 contains 15 residues. Germline CDR1 reads SGHAT; CDR2 reads FQNNGV. The CDR3 protein is CASSAWTGVQETQYF. Here the CDR3 DNA reads TGTGCCAGCAGCGCCTGGACAGGGGTCCAAGAGACCCAGTACTTC.

Only a few counts were recorded for this clone. The chain links TRBV19 to TRBJ1-5; 9 bases are a match to TRBD1. This CDR3 is 15 amino acids long. Germline lookup yields CDR1 LNHDA and CDR2 SQIVND (reference sequence). With 4 bases clipped from V and 5 bases from J, the junction kept 6 bases outside the gene matches. This CDR3 is CASSTGTGSDQPQHF. CDR3 nucleotide sequence: TGTGCCAGTAGTACCGGGACAGGGTCGGATCAGCCCCAGCATTTT. Complete variable domain (other parts from reference TRBV19 and TRBJ1-5): DGGITQSPKYLFRKEGQNVTLSCEQNLNHDAMYWYRQDPGQGLRLIYYSQIVNDFQKGDIAEGYSVSREKKESFPLTVTSAQKNPTAFYLCASSTGTGSDQPQHFGDGTRLSIL.

The chain combines TRBV6-6 with TRBJ2-7; 9 nucleotides line up with TRBD2. V shed 6 bases and J 6 bases; nucleotides not matched to a gene: 9. CDR1 and CDR2 from the germline V gene are MNHNY and SVGAGI (reference sequence). This CDR3 has 14 amino acids. As DNA, the CDR3 is TGTGCCAGCAGAGCGGGGGGCCGGGGCGGCGAGCAGTACTTC. Its translation: CASRAGGRGGEQYF.

The gene calls are TRBV12-5 and TRBJ2-7, with 9 bases fitting TRBD2. CDR3 length equals 19 residues. The germline gives CDR1 LGHNT, CDR2 FRNRAP. With 6 bases clipped from V and 5 bases from J, the junction kept 23 bases outside the gene matches. The DNA of the CDR3 is TGTGCTAGTGGCATATTCAAGGGGTCTTATAGCGGGAGTCGCGACGAGCAGTACTTC. Translation gives CASGIFKGSYSGSRDEQYF.

This chain links TRBV5-1 with TRBJ1-2, with 8 bases matching TRBD1. This CDR3 has 13 amino acids. Trimming at V came to 6 bases and at J to 5 bases, leaving 6 bases not matched to a gene. The germline CDR1 and CDR2 sequences are SGHRS and YFSETQ. In nucleotides, the CDR3 is TGCGCCAGCACAGGACAGGGAGGGTATGGCTACACCTTC. This sequence encodes CASTGQGGYGYTF.

The V gene is TRBV9, the J gene TRBJ1-1; the match to TRBD1 covers 12 bases. This CDR3 spans 15 amino acids. V gave up 0 bases and J gave up 7 bases; unmatched junction bases: 4. Germline CDR1 is SGDLS and CDR2 is YYNGEE. CDR3 in amino acids: CASSVGGTGGVEAFF. For the CDR3, the DNA is TGTGCCAGCAGCGTAGGTGGGACAGGGGGCGTTGAAGCTTTCTTT.

The chain carries TRBV6-5 and TRBJ1-1; no definite D call. The CDR3 is 13 residues long. The V end lost 8 bases, the J end lost 0 bases, and 10 bases lay between the germline ends. Germline V CDR1 and CDR2: MNHEY, SVGAGI. CDR3 sequence (DNA): TGTGCCAGCCCGGGGAACCTGAACACTGAAGCTTTCTTT. Translation: CASPGNLNTEAFF.

The table lists this clone with a count of one. This chain uses TRBV27 with TRBJ1-1; a weak D match, TRBD1 (5 bases). The CDR3 is 13 residues long. Trimming removed 5 bases from V and 8 bases from J, with 15 bases in between. Looked up from germline, CDR1 is MNHEY and CDR2 is SMNVEV (reference sequence). The CDR3 protein is CASSRPTGGEAFF. Here the CDR3 DNA reads TGTGCCAGCAGTCGACCCACCGGGGGAGAAGCTTTCTTT.

J is TRBJ1-3 and V is TRBV30; D possibly corresponds to TRBD1 (5 bases). The CDR3 has 13 amino acids. V was clipped by 5 bases and J by 3 bases, with 11 bases between them. The germline V gene has CDR1 GTSNPN and CDR2 SVGIG (reference sequence). The CDR3 sequence is CAWQGEVGNTIYF. CDR3 sequence (DNA): TGTGCCTGGCAAGGGGAGGTTGGAAACACCATATATTTT.

The chain joins TRBV19 to TRBJ1-2, with a weak D call TRBD1 (6 bases). Deletions cut 7 bases from V and 4 bases from J, with 7 bases between. The CDR3 covers 11 residues. Germline-derived CDR1 and CDR2 are LNHDA and SQIVND (reference sequence). The CDR3 protein is CASKQGYGYTF. CDR3 DNA sequence: TGTGCCAGTAAACAGGGCTATGGCTACACCTTC.

The chain has TRBV4-2 and TRBJ2-5; TRBD2 might be the D (5 bases). CDR3 length: 14 residues. Germline V lookup: CDR1 LGHNA, CDR2 YNFKEQ. Trimming removed 5 bases from V and 4 bases from J, with 14 bases in between. The CDR3 DNA follows: TGTGCCAGCAGCAGCGCGAGGGCGGGAGAGACCCAGTACTTC. Translating gives CASSSARAGETQYF.

This chain uses TRBV11-3 with TRBJ1-4; TRBD1 matches 7 bases. CDR1 is SGHNT and CDR2 is YENEEA in the germline V gene. The CDR3 totals 19 residues. Trimming cost V 2 bases and J 8 bases; bases outside gene matches: 20. DNA for the CDR3: TGTGCCAGCAGCTTAATGGGGACAGAAGATGGTCTATTTAGGGAAAAACTGTTTTTT. It is translated as CASSLMGTEDGLFREKLFF.

V and J are TRBV3-1 (or the pseudogene TRBV3-2) and TRBJ1-1; possible D gene TRBD1, 5 bases. This CDR3 is 14 amino acids long. V was pared by 0 bases and J by 7 bases, with 12 bases between. CDR1 LGHDT and CDR2 YNNKEL come from the germline V gene (reference sequence). The CDR3: CASSQDEGEGEAFF. Here the CDR3 DNA reads TGTGCCAGCAGCCAAGATGAAGGGGAGGGTGAAGCTTTCTTT.

Comment on this clone: Different DNA sequences within this sample yield the same CDR3. CDR3 loop: CASSVGQGNYGYTF. The CDR3 DNA is TGTGCCAGCAGCGTAGGACAGGGGAACTATGGCTACACCTTC. The V call is TRBV9, the J call TRBJ1-2, with 8 bases lining up with TRBD1. There are 14 residues in the CDR3. Germline trimming cut 0 bases from V and 2 bases from J; bases unmatched to any gene: 0. The germline V gene encodes CDR1 SGDLS and CDR2 YYNGEE. Full variable domain (remainder filled in from reference TRBV9 and TRBJ1-2): DSGVTQTPKHLITATGQRVTLRCSPRSGDLSVYWYQQSLDQGLQFLIQYYNGEERAKGNILERFSAQQFPDLHSELNLSSLELGDSALYFCASSVGQGNYGYTFGSGTRLTVV.

The genes are TRBV5-5 and TRBJ1-1; perhaps TRBD1 as D (6 bases). CDR3 size: 17 residues. The V and J ends lost 2 bases and 0 bases respectively, with 17 bases between them. Germline-derived CDR1 and CDR2 are SGHKS and YYEKEE (reference sequence). The CDR3 here is CASSLNYGTPLNTEAFF. The CDR3 DNA follows: TGTGCCAGCAGCTTAAATTACGGGACACCCTTGAACACTGAAGCTTTCTTT.

The V call is TRBV7-8, the J call TRBJ1-3; no clear D. Trimming took off 5 bases at V and 0 bases at J, with 17 bases between the two ends. The CDR3 spans 17 residues. Germline assignment: CDR1 SGHVS and CDR2 FQNEAQ. The CDR3 spells CASSLRARGYSGNTIYF. In DNA form, the CDR3 reads TGTGCCAGCAGCCTTAGGGCACGGGGATACTCTGGAAACACCATATATTTT.

A remark on this clone: Other DNA sequences in the same sample also yield this CDR3. This sequence joins TRBV5-1 and TRBJ2-7; 9 bases line up with TRBD1. V dropped 0 bases and J dropped 2; count of bases not matched to a gene: 0. This CDR3 is built from 14 residues. Germline V gene data show CDR1 as SGHRS and CDR2 as YFSETQ. CDR3 nucleotide sequence: TGCGCCAGCAGCTTGGGACAGGGGGCCTACGAGCAGTACTTC. It is translated as CASSLGQGAYEQYF.

The chain uses TRBV5-4 and TRBJ1-2, with D perhaps TRBD1 (6 bases). The ends were cut back, 6 bases at V and 6 bases at J, with 15 bases in the middle. This CDR3 has 13 residues. Germline-derived CDR1 and CDR2 are SGHNT and YYREEE (reference sequence). In DNA, the CDR3 is TGTGCCAGCACCCGTTGGGGGCAAGATGGCTACACCTTC. This translates into CASTRWGQDGYTF.

This chain joins TRBV7-6 and TRBJ1-3, with D perhaps matching TRBD1 (5 bases). Per the germline V gene, CDR1 is SGHVS and CDR2 is FNYEAQ. The length of the CDR3 is 14 residues. Trimming took 5 bases from V and 0 from J, leaving 8 bases between them. The CDR3 reads CASSLRGSGNTIYF. The DNA for the CDR3 is TGTGCCAGCAGCCTAAGGGGCTCTGGAAACACCATATATTTT. Full variable domain (missing parts from reference TRBV7-6 and TRBJ1-3): GAGVSQSPRYKVTKRGQDVALRCDPISGHVSLYWYRQALGQGPEFLTYFNYEAQQDKSGLPNDRFSAERPEGSISTLTIQRTEQRDSAMYRCASSLRGSGNTIYFGEGSWLTVV.

This clone has only one observation. CDR3 region: CASSPWGFGGRNQPQHF. The CDR3 DNA sequence: TGCGCCAGCAGTCCGTGGGGCTTCGGTGGTCGCAATCAGCCCCAGCATTTT. This chain uses TRBV10-2 with TRBJ1-5; possible D gene TRBD1, 5 bases. Germline assignment: CDR1 WSHSY and CDR2 SAAADI. The V gene lost 5 bases and the J gene lost 2 bases, with 19 bases spanning the gap. This CDR3 spans 17 amino acids.

V usage is TRBV11-2 and J usage is TRBJ2-7; 9 bases align to TRBD2. The ends lost 8 bases at V and 5 bases at J; junction bases unmatched: 10. Germline V lookup: CDR1 SGHAT, CDR2 FQNNGV. The CDR3 totals 14 residues. The DNA of the CDR3 is TGTGCCAGCGAGCGGCTAGCGGGAATCCACGAGCAGTACTTC. The encoded protein is CASERLAGIHEQYF.

The chain has TRBV12-3 or TRBV12-4 and TRBJ2-7; possible D gene TRBD1, 5 bases. V lost 2 bases to trimming and J lost 2 bases, with 7 bases between them. The CDR3 extends over 13 amino acids. The CDR3 sequence: CASSLTDTYEQYF. The DNA for the CDR3 is TGTGCCAGCAGTTTAACGGACACCTACGAGCAGTACTTC.

This chain uses TRBV11-2 with TRBJ2-3; 10 nucleotides match TRBD2. The CDR3 runs 15 residues. J gave up 2 bases and V 6 bases, and 5 bases lay outside the gene matches. Germline lookup yields CDR1 SGHAT and CDR2 FQNNGV. The CDR3 is CASSRGLADTDTQYF. For the CDR3, the DNA is TGTGCCAGCAGTCGCGGACTAGCGGACACAGATACGCAGTATTTT.